This passage covers 8 T cell receptor beta chains from one sample sequenced in a study of shared clonotypes between healthy human individuals. The repertoire was sequenced with immunoSEQ multiplex PCR; TCRdb's copy has only in-frame clones and lacks some. The sample has 950,000 to 1,200,000 clones, approximately 80% seen once. Sequenced: memory CD4+ T cells from PBMCs. Noted subset: CD45RA-negative fraction. The receptor source for this set is a man in his late teens or twenties in good health. Some clones in this sample may be carry-over from other donors' samples.

This chain links TRBV28 with TRBJ2-7; 7 nucleotides match TRBD1. Germline V gives CDR1 MDHEN, CDR2 SYDVKM. J gave up 5 bases and V 7 bases, and 8 bases lay outside the gene matches. The CDR3 has 13 residues. The CDR3 loop reads CASTKDRVHEQYF. CDR3 nucleotides: TGTGCCAGCACCAAAGACAGGGTCCACGAGCAGTACTTC.

In its sample, this clone was seen many times. The CDR3 region is CASSKGTSQGTDTQYF. CDR3 DNA sequence: TGTGCCAGCAGTAAAGGGACTAGCCAGGGCACAGATACGCAGTATTTT. The gene calls are TRBV4-2 and TRBJ2-3; 9 nucleotides agree with TRBD2. The CDR3 is 16 amino acids. V shed 6 bases and J 1 base; nucleotides not matched to a gene: 8. Germline assignment: CDR1 LGHNA and CDR2 YNFKEQ.

In regard to this clone: A read error is possible here, since a much larger clone lies one base away. The rearrangement joins TRBV6-1 to TRBJ1-5, with a tentative D call TRBD1 (6 bases). Trimming pared 8 bases from V and 0 bases from J, leaving 11 bases between. The germline CDR1 and CDR2 sequences are MNHNS and SASEGT. The CDR3 totals 14 residues. The CDR3 DNA is TGTGCCAGCGAAGGACAGTATAGCAATCAGCCCCAGCATTTT. Its protein is CASEGQYSNQPQHF.

The chain links TRBV7-9 to TRBJ2-2; no clear D gene. CDR3 length: 13 amino acids. Trimming pared 3 bases from V and 3 bases from J, leaving 5 bases between. Germline V gene lookup returns CDR1 SEHNR and CDR2 FQNEAQ (reference sequence). CDR3 bases: TGTGCCAGCAGCTTGAGTGACACCGGGGAGCTGTTTTTT. Residues: CASSLSDTGELFF.

This clone was counted a single time. V gene TRBV25-1 combines with J gene TRBJ2-3, with TRBD1 matching over 7 bases. With V trimmed by 6 bases and J by 1 base, 4 bases remained unmatched. Germline V gene data show CDR1 as MGHDK and CDR2 as SYGVNS. This CDR3 region has 14 residues. The CDR3 bases are TGTGCCAGCAGACCCGACAGGGGCACAGATACGCAGTATTTT. It encodes CASRPDRGTDTQYF.

The chain has TRBV28 and TRBJ2-7; D is undetermined. The germline gives CDR1 MDHEN, CDR2 SYDVKM. Trimming took 6 bases from V and 2 from J, leaving 17 bases between them. The CDR3 totals 15 residues. In DNA form, the CDR3 reads TGTGCCAGCAGGGGCGACGTCCTAACTACCTACGAGCAGTACTTC. Translation gives CASRGDVLTTYEQYF. The full variable domain, its missing parts supplied by reference TRBV28 and TRBJ2-7, is DVKVTQSSRYLVKRTGEKVFLECVQDMDHENMFWYRQDPGLGLRLIYFSYDVKMKEKGDIPEGYSVSREKKERFSLILESASTNQTSMYLCASRGDVLTTYEQYFGPGTRLTVT.

The rearrangement joins TRBV5-4 to TRBJ2-5; the D call may be TRBD1 or TRBD2 (5 bases each). The CDR3 totals 14 residues. V was trimmed by 4 bases and J by 2 bases, leaving 12 bases between them. Germline CDR1 and CDR2: SGHNT and YYREEE (reference sequence). In DNA, the CDR3 is TGTGCCAGCAGCCCGGGACGGCTGCAAGAGACCCAGTACTTC. Residues: CASSPGRLQETQYF.

The J gene is TRBJ2-2, the V gene TRBV5-1; unclear D gene. Germline loops: CDR1 SGHRS, CDR2 YFSETQ. The V gene lost 5 bases and the J gene lost 8 bases, with 16 bases spanning the gap. The CDR3 is made up of 14 amino acids. CDR3 nucleotides: TGCGCCAGCAGTCAACGGCCGTCGGATGGGGAGCTGTTTTTT. This sequence encodes CASSQRPSDGELFF.